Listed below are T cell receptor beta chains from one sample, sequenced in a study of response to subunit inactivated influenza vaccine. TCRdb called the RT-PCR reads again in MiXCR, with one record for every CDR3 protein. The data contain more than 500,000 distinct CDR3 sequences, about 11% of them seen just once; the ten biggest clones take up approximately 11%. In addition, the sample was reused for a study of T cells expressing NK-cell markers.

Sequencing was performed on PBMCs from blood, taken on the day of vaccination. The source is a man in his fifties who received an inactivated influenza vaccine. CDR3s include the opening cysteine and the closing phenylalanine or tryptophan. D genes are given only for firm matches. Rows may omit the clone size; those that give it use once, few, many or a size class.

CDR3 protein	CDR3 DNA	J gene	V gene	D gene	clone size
CASSIPGVEAFF	TGTGCCAGCAGTATCCCGGGGGTAGAAGCTTTCTTT	TRBJ1-1	TRBV6-2/TRBV6-3	.	.
CASRAGDSTDTQYF	TGTGCCAGCAGGGCGGGAGATAGCACAGATACGCAGTATTTT	TRBJ2-3	TRBV4-2	TRBD2	few
CASSLVLPSYEQFF	TGCGCCAGCAGCTTGGTGCTACCCAGTTATGAGCAGTTCTTC	TRBJ2-1	TRBV5-1	.	.
CASSQDTPGTYEQYF	TGCGCCAGCAGCCAAGATACTCCAGGGACCTACGAGCAGTACTTC	TRBJ2-7	TRBV4-3	.	few
CASSLGNRGPGNF	TGTGCCAGCAGCTTAGGCAACAGGGGCCCCGGGAACTTC	TRBJ2-5	TRBV7-2	TRBD1	few
CASMITPQGMNTEAFF	TGTGCCAGTATGATAACCCCGCAGGGTATGAACACTGAAGCTTTCTTT	TRBJ1-1	TRBV19	.	few
CAITPTGQSDTQYF	TGTGCCATCACCCCTACGGGACAGTCAGATACGCAGTATTTT	TRBJ2-3	TRBV10-3	TRBD1	few
CSAPRSGANVLTF	TGCAGTGCTCCACGCTCTGGGGCCAACGTCCTGACTTTC	TRBJ2-6	TRBV20-1	.	few
CASRMAGTQETQYF	TGTGCCAGCAGAATGGCGGGGACCCAAGAGACCCAGTACTTC	TRBJ2-5	TRBV12-3/TRBV12-4	.	many
CASSPPGLATNEQFF	TGTGCCAGCAGCCCACCGGGACTAGCTACTAATGAGCAGTTCTTC	TRBJ2-1	TRBV7-3	TRBD2	few
CASSRGLARNTGELFF	TGTGCCAGCAGCCGGGGACTAGCTCGTAACACCGGGGAGCTGTTTTTT	TRBJ2-2	TRBV5-5	TRBD2	few
CASSLEGRGTQYF	TGTGCCAGCAGCTTAGAGGGGCGGGGGACCCAGTACTTC	TRBJ2-5	TRBV7-2	.	many
CATSKVGSETQYF	TGTGCCACCAGTAAGGTCGGATCAGAGACCCAGTACTTC	TRBJ2-5	TRBV24-1	.	many
CASNLAGVSNQPQHF	TGTGCCAGCAACTTAGCTGGGGTAAGCAATCAGCCCCAGCATTTT	TRBJ1-5	TRBV7-2	.	.